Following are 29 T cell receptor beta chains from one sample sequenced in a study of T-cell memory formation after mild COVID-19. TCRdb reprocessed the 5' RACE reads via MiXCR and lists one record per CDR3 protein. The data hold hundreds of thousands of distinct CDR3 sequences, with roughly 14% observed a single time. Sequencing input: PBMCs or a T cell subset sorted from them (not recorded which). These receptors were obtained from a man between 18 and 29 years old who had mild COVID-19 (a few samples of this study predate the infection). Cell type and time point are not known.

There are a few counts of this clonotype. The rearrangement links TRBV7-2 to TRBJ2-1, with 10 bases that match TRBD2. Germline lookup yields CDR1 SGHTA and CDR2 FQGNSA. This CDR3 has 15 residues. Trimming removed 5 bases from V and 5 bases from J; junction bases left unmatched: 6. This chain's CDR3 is CASSRQLAGDNEQFF. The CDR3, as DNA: TGTGCCAGCAGCCGACAGCTAGCGGGGGACAATGAGCAGTTCTTC.

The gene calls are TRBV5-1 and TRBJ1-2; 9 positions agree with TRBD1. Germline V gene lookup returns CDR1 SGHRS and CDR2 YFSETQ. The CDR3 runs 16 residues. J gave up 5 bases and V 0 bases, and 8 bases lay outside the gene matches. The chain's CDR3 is CASSLARDRAKYGYTF. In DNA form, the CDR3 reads TGCGCCAGCAGCTTGGCCCGGGACAGGGCGAAATATGGCTACACCTTC.

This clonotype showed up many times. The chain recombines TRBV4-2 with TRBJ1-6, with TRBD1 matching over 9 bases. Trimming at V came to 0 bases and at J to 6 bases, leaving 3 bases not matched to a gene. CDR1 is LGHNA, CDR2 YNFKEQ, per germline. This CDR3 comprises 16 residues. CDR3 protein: CASSQDPGQGNSPLHF. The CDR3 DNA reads TGTGCCAGCAGCCAAGATCCGGGACAGGGTAATTCACCCCTCCACTTT.

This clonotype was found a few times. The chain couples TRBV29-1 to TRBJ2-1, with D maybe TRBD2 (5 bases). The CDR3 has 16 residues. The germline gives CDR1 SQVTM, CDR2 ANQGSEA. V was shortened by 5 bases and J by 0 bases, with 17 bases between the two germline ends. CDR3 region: CSVPLPGGLSYNEQFF. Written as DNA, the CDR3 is TGCAGCGTTCCACTTCCCGGCGGACTCTCCTACAATGAGCAGTTCTTC.

CDR3 coding DNA: TGCGCCAGCAGCTTGTATCGGCGGGGCATTGGTGAAAAACTGTTTTTT. The encoded protein is CASSLYRRGIGEKLFF. The chain carries TRBV5-1 and TRBJ1-4; the D gene is possibly TRBD1 (5 bases). This CDR3 has 16 amino acids. Trimming cost V 1 base and J 7 bases, with 17 bases left between them. CDR1 and CDR2 from the germline V gene are SGHRS and YFSETQ.

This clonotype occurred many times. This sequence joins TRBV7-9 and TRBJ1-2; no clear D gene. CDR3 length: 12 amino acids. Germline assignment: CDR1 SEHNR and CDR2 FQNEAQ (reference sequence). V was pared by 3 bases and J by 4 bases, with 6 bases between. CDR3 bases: TGTGCCAGCAGCTTCGGCAGCTATGGCTACACCTTC. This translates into CASSFGSYGYTF.

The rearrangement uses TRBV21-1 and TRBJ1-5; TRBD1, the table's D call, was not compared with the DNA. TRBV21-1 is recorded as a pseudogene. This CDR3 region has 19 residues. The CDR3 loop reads CASTPGGGQGVGSNQPQHF. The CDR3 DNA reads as TGTGCCAGCACCCCCGGCGGGGGACAGGGGGTTGGCAGCAATCAGCCCCAGCATTTT.

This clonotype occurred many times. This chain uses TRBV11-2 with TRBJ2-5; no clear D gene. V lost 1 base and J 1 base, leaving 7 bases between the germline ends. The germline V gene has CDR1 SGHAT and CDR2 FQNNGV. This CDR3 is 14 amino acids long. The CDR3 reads CASSLVAPQETQYF. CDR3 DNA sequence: TGTGCCAGCAGCTTAGTCGCACCCCAAGAGACCCAGTACTTC.

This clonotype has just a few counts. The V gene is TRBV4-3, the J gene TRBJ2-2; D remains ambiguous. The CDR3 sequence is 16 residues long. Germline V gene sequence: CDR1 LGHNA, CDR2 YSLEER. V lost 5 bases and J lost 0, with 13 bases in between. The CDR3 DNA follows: TGCGCCAGCAGCAACGGTTGGCCGCCGAACACCGGGGAGCTGTTTTTT. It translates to CASSNGWPPNTGELFF.

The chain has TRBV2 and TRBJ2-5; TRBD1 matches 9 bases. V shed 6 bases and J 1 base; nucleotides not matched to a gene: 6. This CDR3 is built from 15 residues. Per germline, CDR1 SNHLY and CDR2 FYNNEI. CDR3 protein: CASSRLGQGQETQYF. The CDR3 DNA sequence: TGTGCCAGCAGCCGCTTGGGACAGGGCCAAGAGACCCAGTACTTC. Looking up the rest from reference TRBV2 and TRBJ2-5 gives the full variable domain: EPEVTQTPSHQVTQMGQEVILRCVPISNHLYFYWYRQILGQKVEFLVSFYNNEISEKSEIFDDQFSVERPDGSNFTLKIRSTKLEDSAMYFCASSRLGQGQETQYFGPGTRLLVL.

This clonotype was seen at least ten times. This CDR3 reads CASTSLNTGELFF. In DNA form, the CDR3 reads TGTGCCAGCACAAGCCTAAACACCGGGGAGCTGTTTTTT. The gene calls are TRBV2 and TRBJ2-2, with no clear D. V shed 7 bases and J shed 2 bases, with 8 bases lying between them. The CDR3 sequence is 13 residues long. From germline, CDR1 is SNHLY and CDR2 FYNNEI.

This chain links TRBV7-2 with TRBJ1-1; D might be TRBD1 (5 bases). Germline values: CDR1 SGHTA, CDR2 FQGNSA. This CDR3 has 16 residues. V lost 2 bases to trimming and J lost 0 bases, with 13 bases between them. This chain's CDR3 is CASSLSPGHLNTEAFF. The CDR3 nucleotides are TGTGCCAGCAGCTTATCCCCAGGACACCTGAACACTGAAGCTTTCTTT.

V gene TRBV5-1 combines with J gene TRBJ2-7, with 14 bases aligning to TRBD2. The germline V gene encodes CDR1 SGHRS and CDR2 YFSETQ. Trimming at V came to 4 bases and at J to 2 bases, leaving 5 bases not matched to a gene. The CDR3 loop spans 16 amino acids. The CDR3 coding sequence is TGCGCCAGCAGCGGGGGGACTAGCGGGGGAGCCTACGAGCAGTACTTC. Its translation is CASSGGTSGGAYEQYF.

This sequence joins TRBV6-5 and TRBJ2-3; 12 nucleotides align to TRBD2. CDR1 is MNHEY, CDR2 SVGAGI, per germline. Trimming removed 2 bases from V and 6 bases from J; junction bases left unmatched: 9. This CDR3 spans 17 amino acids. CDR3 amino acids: CASSYDGLAGTADTQYF. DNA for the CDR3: TGTGCCAGCAGTTACGACGGACTAGCGGGGACGGCGGATACGCAGTATTTT.

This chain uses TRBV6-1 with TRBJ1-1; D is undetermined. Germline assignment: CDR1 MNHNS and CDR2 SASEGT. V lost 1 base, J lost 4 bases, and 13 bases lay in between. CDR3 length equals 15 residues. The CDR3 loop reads CASSEGATWGTEAFF. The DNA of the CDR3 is TGTGCCAGCAGTGAAGGGGCAACCTGGGGCACTGAAGCTTTCTTT.

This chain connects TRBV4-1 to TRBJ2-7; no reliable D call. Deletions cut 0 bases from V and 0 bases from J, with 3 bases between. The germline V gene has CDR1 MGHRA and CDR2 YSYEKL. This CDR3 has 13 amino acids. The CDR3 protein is CASSQDLSYEQYV. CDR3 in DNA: TGCGCCAGCAGCCAAGATCTCTCCTACGAGCAGTACGTC.

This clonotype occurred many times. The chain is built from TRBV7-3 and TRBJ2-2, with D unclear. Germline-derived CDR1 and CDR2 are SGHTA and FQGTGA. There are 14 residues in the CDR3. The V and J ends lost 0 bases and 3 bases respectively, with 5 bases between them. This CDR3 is CASSLTGYTGELFF. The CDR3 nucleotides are TGTGCCAGCAGCTTAACCGGTTACACCGGGGAGCTGTTTTTT.

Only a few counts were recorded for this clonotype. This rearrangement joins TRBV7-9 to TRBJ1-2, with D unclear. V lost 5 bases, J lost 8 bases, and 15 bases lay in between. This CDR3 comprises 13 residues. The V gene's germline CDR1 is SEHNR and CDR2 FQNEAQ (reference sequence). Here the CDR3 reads CASSRGRAGGYTF. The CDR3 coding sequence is TGTGCCAGCAGCCGAGGAAGGGCGGGCGGCTACACCTTC.

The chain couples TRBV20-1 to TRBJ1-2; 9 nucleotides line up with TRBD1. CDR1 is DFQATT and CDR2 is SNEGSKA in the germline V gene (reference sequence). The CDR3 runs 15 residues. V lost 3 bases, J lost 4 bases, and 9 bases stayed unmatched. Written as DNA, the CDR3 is TGCAGTGCTAGGGACCCACAGGGGGCGGTCTATGGCTACACCTTC. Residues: CSARDPQGAVYGYTF.

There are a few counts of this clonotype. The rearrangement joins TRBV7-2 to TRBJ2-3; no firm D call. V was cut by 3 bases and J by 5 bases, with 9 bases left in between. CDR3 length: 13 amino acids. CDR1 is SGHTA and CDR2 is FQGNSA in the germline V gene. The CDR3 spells CASSLSRLDTQYF. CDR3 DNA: TGTGCCAGCAGCTTGTCCCGCTTAGATACGCAGTATTTT.

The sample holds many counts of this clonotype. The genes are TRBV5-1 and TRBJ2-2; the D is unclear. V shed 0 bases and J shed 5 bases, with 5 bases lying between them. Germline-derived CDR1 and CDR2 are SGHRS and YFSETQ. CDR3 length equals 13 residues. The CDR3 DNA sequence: TGCGCCAGCAGCTTGGCCGCGACCGGGGAGCTGTTTTTT. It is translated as CASSLAATGELFF.

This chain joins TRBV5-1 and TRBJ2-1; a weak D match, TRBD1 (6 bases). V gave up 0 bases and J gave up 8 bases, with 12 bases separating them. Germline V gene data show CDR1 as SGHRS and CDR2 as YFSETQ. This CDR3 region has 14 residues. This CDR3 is CASSLGRGTHEQFF. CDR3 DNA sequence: TGCGCCAGCAGCTTGGGTAGGGGGACGCATGAGCAGTTCTTC.

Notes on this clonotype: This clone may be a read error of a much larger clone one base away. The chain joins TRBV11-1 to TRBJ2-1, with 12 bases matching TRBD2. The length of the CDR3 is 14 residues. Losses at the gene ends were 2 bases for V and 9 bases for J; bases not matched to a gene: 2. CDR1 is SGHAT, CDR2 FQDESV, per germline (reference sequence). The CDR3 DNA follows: TGTGCCAGCAGCTTACTAGCGGGGGGGAGTGAGCAGTTCTTC. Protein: CASSLLAGGSEQFF.

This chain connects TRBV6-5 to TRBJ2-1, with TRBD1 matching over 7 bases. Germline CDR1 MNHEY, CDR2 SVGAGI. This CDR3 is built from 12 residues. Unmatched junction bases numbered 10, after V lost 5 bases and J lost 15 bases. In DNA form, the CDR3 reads TGTGCCAGCAGTCCGAGACAGGGTATTGCGTTCTTC. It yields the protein CASSPRQGIAFF.

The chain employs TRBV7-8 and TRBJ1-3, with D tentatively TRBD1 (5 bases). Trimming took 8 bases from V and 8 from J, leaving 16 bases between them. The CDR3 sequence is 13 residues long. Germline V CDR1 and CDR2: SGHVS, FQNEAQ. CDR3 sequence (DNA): TGTGCCAGCGTAGGGACGGACACGGACACCATATATTTT. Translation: CASVGTDTDTIYF.

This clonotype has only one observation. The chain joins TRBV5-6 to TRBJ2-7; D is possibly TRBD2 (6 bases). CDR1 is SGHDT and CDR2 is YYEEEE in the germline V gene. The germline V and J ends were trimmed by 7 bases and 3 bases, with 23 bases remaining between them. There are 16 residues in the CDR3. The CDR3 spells CASCPGGRTWLYEQYF. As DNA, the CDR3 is TGTGCCAGCTGCCCTGGGGGGAGGACATGGCTCTACGAGCAGTACTTC.

In DNA form, the CDR3 reads TGCGCCAGCACTGATACAGGGCCCGGGGAGCTGTTTTTT. As protein: CASTDTGPGELFF. V is TRBV10-1 and J is TRBJ2-2, with D perhaps TRBD1 (6 bases). Germline CDR1 and CDR2: WNHNN and SYGVQD (reference sequence). V was clipped by 7 bases and J by 6 bases, with 12 bases between them. This CDR3 is 13 amino acids long.

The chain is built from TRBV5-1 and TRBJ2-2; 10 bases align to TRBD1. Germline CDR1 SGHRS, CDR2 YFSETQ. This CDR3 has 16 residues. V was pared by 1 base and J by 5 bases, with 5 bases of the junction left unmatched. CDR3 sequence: CASSLSGQGVTGELFF. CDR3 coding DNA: TGCGCCAGCAGCTTGTCAGGACAGGGGGTTACCGGGGAGCTGTTTTTT.

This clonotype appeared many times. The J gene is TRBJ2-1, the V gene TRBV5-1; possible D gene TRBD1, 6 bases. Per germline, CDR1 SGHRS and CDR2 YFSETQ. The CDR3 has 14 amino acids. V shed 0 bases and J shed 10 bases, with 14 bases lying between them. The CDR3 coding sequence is TGCGCCAGCAGCTTGGACGGACAGCCAACAGAGCAGTTCTTC. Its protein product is CASSLDGQPTEQFF.